This T cell receptor beta chain appears in the sequencing data of a study of blood T cell repertoires in COVID-19. Study summary: The study drew acute and convalescent COVID-19 samples from the United States, Italy and Spain. Sources were T cells, B-cell-depleted T cells, or PBMCs; the material itself was cDNA or gDNA.

The CDR3 is 17 residues long. Germline assignment: CDR1 MNHEY and CDR2 SMNVEV (reference sequence). V gave up 5 bases and J gave up 5 bases; unmatched junction bases: 14. In the source study's methods: Scientists estimated how many nucleated cells there were by amplifying reference gene primers. Sequencing used immunoSEQ multiplex PCR; TCRdb keeps in-frame clones, though not all of them. V and J calls plus clone size are reproduced from that table; the DNA served to infer D and trimming. The sample lists about 130,000 clones, under 85% occurring once. V gene TRBV27 combines with J gene TRBJ2-5, with 10 nucleotides matching TRBD1. Sequencing used peripheral blood. This receptor was identified in an older woman with acute or convalescent COVID-19. The CDR3 bases are TGTGCCAGCAGTCTTTCATCGACAGGGGGCATGGGGGAGACCCAGTACTTC. Translating it yields CASSLSSTGGMGETQYF.